The source of this T cell receptor (beta chain) is a study of shared clonotypes between healthy human individuals. About the study: Per donor, CD8 memory used one plate, CD8 naive used two, CD4 memory used three and CD4 naive used three. Findings and caveats of the study: Since donors were few, the genetic and exposure-history diversity represented was limited.

Measured with immunoSEQ multiplex PCR; TCRdb has only the in-frame clones, and not every one. The repertoire has approximately 700,000 clones, 55% to 85% of them found once; the top ten carry 1.5% to 2%. In its sample, this clone was seen once. The target antigen is unknown. Germline V gene data show CDR1 as GTSNPN and CDR2 as SVGIG (reference sequence). The CDR3 is 13 amino acids. The V end was cut by 5 bases, the J end by 6 bases, with 15 bases between. This receptor was identified in a woman under 40 in good health. Input material: memory CD4+ T cells sorted from blood. Subset indicated: CD45RA-negative fraction. The J gene is TRBJ2-3, the V gene TRBV30; D is unclear. In DNA, the CDR3 is TGTGCCTGGGGGCCGGGTGACCGGGATACGCAGTATTTT. It yields the protein CAWGPGDRDTQYF.